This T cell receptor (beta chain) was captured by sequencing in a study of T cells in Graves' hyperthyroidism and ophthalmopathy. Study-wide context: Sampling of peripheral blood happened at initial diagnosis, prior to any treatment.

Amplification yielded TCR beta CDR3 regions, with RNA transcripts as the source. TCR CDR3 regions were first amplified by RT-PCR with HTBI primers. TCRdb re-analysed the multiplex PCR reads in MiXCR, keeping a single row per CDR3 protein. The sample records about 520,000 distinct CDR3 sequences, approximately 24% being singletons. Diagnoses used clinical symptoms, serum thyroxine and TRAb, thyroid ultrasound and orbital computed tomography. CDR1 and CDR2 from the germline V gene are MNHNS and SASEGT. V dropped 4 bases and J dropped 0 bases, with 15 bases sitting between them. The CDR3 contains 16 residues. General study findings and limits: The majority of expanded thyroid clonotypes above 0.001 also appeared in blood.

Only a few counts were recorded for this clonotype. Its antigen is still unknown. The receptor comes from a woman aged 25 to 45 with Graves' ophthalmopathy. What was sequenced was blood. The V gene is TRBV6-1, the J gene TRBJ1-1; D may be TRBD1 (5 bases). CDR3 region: CASSGPGGGMNTEAFF. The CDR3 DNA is TGTGCCAGCAGTGGACCGGGGGGAGGGATGAACACTGAAGCTTTCTTT.